The entry that follows covers one TCR beta chain sequence. Its antigen is not known. The CDR3 has 17 amino acids. Deletions cut 0 bases from V and 0 bases from J, with 15 bases between. The germline V gene has CDR1 SEHNR and CDR2 FQNEAQ (reference sequence). This sample is part of a study of T cell responses to AZD1222 COVID-19 vaccine. Whole-study findings and limits: White British ancestry dominated among donors, who included more females, and clonal diversity was possibly underestimated. Baseline antibody screening turned up just six seropositive AZD1222 recipients.

Produced via immunoSEQ multiplex PCR; TCRdb's table is partial and in-frame only. The sample records some 96,000 clones, about nine tenths being singletons. The specimen was peripheral blood, collected on day 0 of AZD1222 vaccination. The origin of this receptor is an adult in good health. The rearrangement joins TRBV7-9 to TRBJ2-7; the D gene is possibly TRBD2 (5 bases). The CDR3 spells CASSLARGSPSSYEQYF. In nucleotides, the CDR3 is TGTGCCAGCAGCTTAGCGCGCGGGTCGCCGAGCTCCTACGAGCAGTACTTC.